What follows is one TCR beta chain and its context. This sample was included in a study of blood T cell repertoires in COVID-19. About the study: Samples representing acute and convalescent COVID-19 were sourced from the United States, Italy and Spain.

Adults between roughly 18 and 90 years of age took part from under 30 US areas. Cohorts were based on clinical histories the participants reported. Original processing notes: Nucleated cell counts were estimated from reference gene primer amplification. Repertoires were generated with immunoSEQ multiplex PCR, while TCRdb's copy carries only in-frame clones and drops some. V and J calls and clone size are those listed in that table; D and trimming were worked out from the DNA. The sample shows roughly 370,000 clones, around nine tenths of them seen only once. The sequenced sample was PBMCs or T cells enriched from blood (not recorded which). The sequence was obtained from a woman aged 50 to 65 who had recovered from COVID-19.

CDR3 residues: CATTRTSGGGYTF. In DNA form, the CDR3 reads TGTGCCACCACCCGGACGTCCGGGGGTGGCTACACCTTC. The rearrangement links TRBV6-5 to TRBJ1-2; tentative D call: TRBD1 (5 bases). CDR1 and CDR2 (germline): MNHEY, SVGAGI. The CDR3 has 13 residues. Trimming removed 10 bases from V and 7 bases from J, with 19 bases in between.